This T cell receptor beta chain was identified during a study of graft-versus-host responses after intestinal transplantation. At the level of the study: Each transplant was multivisceral, liver-intestinal, or isolated intestinal. Induction with anti-thymocyte globulin, then tacrolimus and steroids for around three years, was given to all recipients.

As to this clone: Its antigen is currently unknown.

Study-wide points: Circulating GvH clone levels at their peak were associated with HvG declines (early post-transplant). Subjects displaying graft-donor T cell macrochimerism possessed elevated graft-versus-host to host-versus-graft clonal ratios inside allografts.

Profiling relied on immunoSEQ multiplex PCR, and the TCRdb table lists in-frame clones only, not all of them. This table has roughly 99,000 clones, 87% appearing once. The sequenced sample was unstimulated CD4+ T cells sorted from spleen or lymph node cells, obtained before transplant. This TCR was sampled from a human donor who was the organ donor for an intestinal transplant.

Here the CDR3 DNA reads TGTGCCAGCAGCGTAGATTTCTCCTCCTACGAGCAGTACTTC. Translation: CASSVDFSSYEQYF. The chain joins TRBV9 to TRBJ2-7; D is ambiguous. The CDR3 totals 14 residues. V was pared by 0 bases and J by 0 bases, with 7 bases between. Per the germline V gene, CDR1 is SGDLS and CDR2 is YYNGEE.